These T cell receptor beta chains were read from a single sample in a study of human T cells and chemical hapten exposure. In TCRdb, the reads were re-called with MiXCR into one record per CDR3 protein. The sample lists more than 100,000 distinct CDR3 sequences, less than 10% seen once, with around 1.4% in the top ten. The sequenced material came from whole blood. The source is a human donor in good health. Some clones in this sample may be carry-over from other donors' samples. Both conserved end residues are part of each CDR3. D genes are given only for firm matches. The size of a clone is reported for some rows only, either as once, few or many, or as a class for expanded clones.

V gene	clone size	J gene	D gene	CDR3 protein	CDR3 DNA
TRBV6-5	many	TRBJ1-1	-	CASSYSPWAANTEAFF	TGTGCCAGCAGTTACTCCCCATGGGCAGCCAACACTGAAGCTTTCTTT
TRBV6-2/TRBV6-3	-	TRBJ2-7	TRBD2	CASSTSVYEQYF	TGTGCCAGCTCGACTAGCGTTTACGAGCAGTACTTC
TRBV27	many	TRBJ1-6	-	CASSEGDRSSYNSPLHF	TGTGCCAGCAGTGAGGGGGACCGGAGCTCCTATAATTCACCCCTCCACTTT
TRBV7-6	-	TRBJ2-1	-	CASSLAWVTEQFF	TGTGCCAGCAGCTTAGCGTGGGTAACTGAGCAGTTCTTC
TRBV10-3	few	TRBJ2-2	TRBD1	CAIPATGTGSTGELFF	TGTGCCATCCCCGCCACCGGGACAGGGAGTACCGGGGAGCTGTTTTTT
TRBV29-1	-	TRBJ2-3	-	CSVVKGSTDTQYF	TGCAGCGTTGTCAAGGGATCCACAGATACGCAGTATTTT
TRBV10-3	-	TRBJ2-2	TRBD2	CAISESISSGRVGGELFF	TGTGCCATCAGTGAGTCGATTTCTAGCGGGAGAGTCGGCGGGGAGCTGTTTTTT
TRBV12-3/TRBV12-4	many	TRBJ1-3	-	CASSGQSGNTIYF	TGTGCCAGCAGTGGACAGTCTGGAAACACCATATATTTT
TRBV10-3	few	TRBJ1-3	-	CAISAGFAGNTIYF	TGTGCCATCAGTGCGGGGTTCGCTGGAAACACCATATATTTT
TRBV20-1	many	TRBJ2-1	-	CSASENPRAVGYNEQFF	TGCAGTGCTTCAGAGAACCCCAGGGCAGTGGGGTACAATGAGCAGTTCTTC
TRBV7-8	-	TRBJ2-2	TRBD2	CASSVGTSGFTGELFF	TGTGCCAGCAGCGTAGGGACTAGCGGATTCACCGGGGAGCTGTTTTTT
TRBV10-3	-	TRBJ2-7	-	CAISDSNYEQYF	TGTGCCATCAGTGACTCCAACTACGAGCAGTACTTC
TRBV7-2	many	TRBJ1-5	-	CASSLVSQRYSNQPQHF	TGTGCCAGCAGCTTAGTTTCACAGCGTTATAGCAATCAGCCCCAGCATTTT
TRBV9	-	TRBJ2-3	-	CASSVSNTDTQYF	TGTGCCAGCAGCGTTTCCAATACAGATACGCAGTATTTT
TRBV3-1	few	TRBJ2-7	-	CASSQGRGEQYF	TGTGCCAGCAGCCAAGGGCGGGGCGAGCAGTACTTC
TRBV29-1	-	TRBJ2-1	-	CSVEGEQGREQFF	TGCAGCGTTGAAGGGGAACAGGGCCGAGAGCAGTTCTTC
TRBV4-3	few	TRBJ2-5	-	CASSQDMVEETQYF	TGCGCCAGCAGCCAAGATATGGTCGAAGAGACCCAGTACTTC
TRBV24-1	-	TRBJ2-5	-	CATSDSSGPRDHGPETQYF	TGTGCCACCAGTGATTCCTCCGGGCCCCGGGACCACGGCCCAGAGACCCAGTACTTC
TRBV4-1	few	TRBJ1-4	TRBD1	CASSQDGDSLNQKLFF	TGCGCCAGCAGCCAAGATGGGGACAGCCTCAACCAAAAACTGTTTTTT
TRBV3-1	-	TRBJ1-3	-	CASSPNSGNTIYF	TGTGCCAGCAGCCCGAACTCTGGAAACACCATATATTTT
TRBV10-3	few	TRBJ2-7	-	CAISDGIALVLEQYF	TGTGCCATCAGTGATGGAATAGCGTTGGTTCTCGAGCAGTACTTC
TRBV7-8	-	TRBJ2-1	-	CASSPTVGNNEQFF	TGTGCCAGCAGCCCGACGGTTGGCAATAATGAGCAGTTCTTC
TRBV12-3/TRBV12-4	few	TRBJ2-1	TRBD2	CASSFWLAVNSYNEQFF	TGTGCCAGCAGTTTTTGGCTAGCGGTTAATTCCTACAATGAGCAGTTCTTC
TRBV19	-	TRBJ2-7	-	CASTPGEIYEQYF	TGTGCCAGTACCCCGGGAGAAATCTACGAGCAGTACTTC
TRBV6-2/TRBV6-3	-	TRBJ2-2	-	CASSYQDANTGELFF	TGTGCCAGCAGTTACCAGGACGCGAACACCGGGGAGCTGTTTTTT
TRBV10-3	few	TRBJ2-1	TRBD2	CAISRTSGTVYEQFF	TGTGCCATCAGCCGGACTAGCGGGACTGTATATGAGCAGTTCTTC
TRBV19	-	TRBJ2-2	-	CASRTGTGELFF	TGTGCCAGTAGAACGGGGACCGGGGAGCTGTTTTTT
TRBV6-4	many	TRBJ2-3	TRBD1	CASSKQGQGTDTQYF	TGTGCCAGCAGTAAGCAGGGACAGGGCACAGATACGCAGTATTTT
TRBV12-3/TRBV12-4	many	TRBJ1-5	-	CASSFGELGNQPQHF	TGTGCCAGCAGTTTCGGGGAGTTGGGCAATCAGCCCCAGCATTTT
TRBV7-9	-	TRBJ1-1	TRBD1	CASRPDRWPVDEAFF	TGTGCCAGCAGGCCGGACAGGTGGCCCGTCGATGAAGCTTTCTTT
TRBV5-1	-	TRBJ1-1	TRBD1	CASSRRGQGAPEAFF	TGCGCCAGCAGCCGGAGGGGACAGGGGGCACCTGAAGCTTTCTTT
TRBV6-6	many	TRBJ1-5	-	CASSYANRVMPQHF	TGTGCCAGCAGTTACGCAAACAGGGTAATGCCCCAGCATTTT
TRBV2	many	TRBJ1-5	-	CASAAVPVDQPQHF	TGTGCCAGCGCCGCGGTCCCGGTGGATCAGCCCCAGCATTTT
TRBV12-3/TRBV12-4	-	TRBJ2-7	-	CASSSPTAYEQYF	TGTGCCAGCAGTTCGCCCACAGCCTACGAGCAGTACTTC
TRBV7-3	-	TRBJ2-1	TRBD2	CASSLFGTSGNNEQFF	TGTGCCAGCAGCCTATTCGGGACTAGCGGTAACAATGAGCAGTTCTTC
TRBV12-3/TRBV12-4	many	TRBJ1-5	-	CASSKQGHQPQHF	TGTGCCAGCAGTAAACAGGGTCACCAGCCCCAGCATTTT
TRBV20-1	many	TRBJ1-1	-	CSASPYDRNTEAFF	TGCAGTGCTAGTCCCTACGACAGGAACACTGAAGCTTTCTTT
TRBV29-1	few	TRBJ2-2	TRBD2	CSVEGLANTGELFF	TGCAGCGTTGAGGGACTAGCGAACACCGGGGAGCTGTTTTTT
TRBV24-1	many	TRBJ1-1	-	CATSAIGGQPPRLNTEAFF	TGTGCCACCAGTGCCATCGGGGGTCAACCCCCTCGGCTGAACACTGAAGCTTTCTTT
TRBV27	few	TRBJ2-7	-	CASSLRDGVREQYF	TGTGCCAGCAGTCTCCGGGACGGCGTACGCGAGCAGTACTTC
TRBV20-1	few	TRBJ2-2	-	CSARVPERNTGELFF	TGCAGTGCTAGAGTGCCGGAGCGGAACACCGGGGAGCTGTTTTTT
TRBV28	-	TRBJ2-7	-	CASSVPGQREWEQYF	TGTGCCAGCAGTGTTCCGGGACAGCGGGAGTGGGAGCAGTACTTC
TRBV20-1	many	TRBJ1-5	-	CSARLSPSTRGKPQHF	TGCAGTGCTAGGCTGTCCCCTAGTACTAGGGGAAAGCCCCAGCATTTT
TRBV11-2	-	TRBJ2-7	-	CASSSGPYEQYF	TGTGCCAGCAGCTCGGGACCTTACGAGCAGTACTTC
TRBV2	many	TRBJ1-1	-	CASRVSNTEAFF	TGTGCCAGCAGGGTCAGCAACACTGAAGCTTTCTTT
TRBV6-6	few	TRBJ2-7	TRBD1	CASSYGRGHYEQYF	TGTGCCAGCAGTTACGGCAGGGGGCACTACGAGCAGTACTTC
TRBV7-9	few	TRBJ2-1	-	CASRRWSIGSYNEQFF	TGTGCCAGCAGACGTTGGTCGATCGGCTCCTACAATGAGCAGTTCTTC
TRBV18	-	TRBJ1-5	-	CASSPVSLGKNQPQHF	TGTGCCAGCTCACCCGTTTCGCTGGGGAAGAATCAGCCCCAGCATTTT
TRBV5-5	many	TRBJ1-4	-	CASSLARASATNEKLFF	TGTGCCAGCAGCTTGGCGAGGGCCTCTGCAACTAATGAAAAACTGTTTTTT
TRBV11-1	many	TRBJ1-2	TRBD1	CASSSPDRGSGYTF	TGTGCCAGCAGCTCCCCGGACAGGGGAAGCGGCTACACCTTC
TRBV7-9	few	TRBJ2-7	-	CASSPLGLSAGDEQYF	TGTGCCAGCAGCCCCTTGGGACTTTCGGCTGGCGACGAGCAGTACTTC
TRBV6-5	few	TRBJ2-1	TRBD2	CASSRGTSGTYNEQFF	TGTGCCAGCAGCCGGGGGACTAGCGGAACGTACAATGAGCAGTTCTTC
TRBV5-1	few	TRBJ2-3	-	CASDRDQDTQYF	TGCGCCAGCGACCGGGACCAAGATACGCAGTATTTT
TRBV29-1	-	TRBJ1-2	-	CSVVNGDYGYTF	TGCAGCGTTGTCAACGGGGACTATGGCTACACCTTC
TRBV7-8	few	TRBJ2-3	TRBD2	CASSPSLGTSGRADTQYF	TGTGCCAGCAGCCCATCACTGGGCACTAGCGGGAGGGCAGATACGCAGTATTTT
TRBV7-6	many	TRBJ1-4	-	CASSVTGTVNEKLFF	TGTGCCAGCAGCGTAACCGGGACCGTTAATGAAAAACTGTTTTTT